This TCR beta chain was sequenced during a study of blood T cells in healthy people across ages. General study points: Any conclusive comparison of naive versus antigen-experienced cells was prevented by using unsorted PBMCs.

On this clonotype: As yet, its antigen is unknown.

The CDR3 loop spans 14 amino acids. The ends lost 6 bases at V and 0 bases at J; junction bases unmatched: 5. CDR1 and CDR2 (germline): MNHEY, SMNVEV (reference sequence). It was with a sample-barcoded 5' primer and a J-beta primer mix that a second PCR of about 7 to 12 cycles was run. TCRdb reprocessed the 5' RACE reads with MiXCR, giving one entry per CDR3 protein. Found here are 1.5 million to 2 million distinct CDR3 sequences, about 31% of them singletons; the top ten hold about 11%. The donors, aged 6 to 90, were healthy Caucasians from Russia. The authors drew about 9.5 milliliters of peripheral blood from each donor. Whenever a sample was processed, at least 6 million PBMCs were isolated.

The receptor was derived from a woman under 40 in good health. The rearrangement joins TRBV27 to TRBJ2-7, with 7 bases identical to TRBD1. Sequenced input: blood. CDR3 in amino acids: CASRATGTSYEQYF. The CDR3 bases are TGTGCCAGCAGGGCGACAGGGACCTCCTACGAGCAGTACTTC.